The entry below describes one T cell receptor beta chain. The antigen remains undetermined. This CDR3 is 12 amino acids long. The V gene lost 4 bases and the J gene lost 5 bases, with 10 bases spanning the gap. Germline loops: CDR1 SGHDT, CDR2 YYEEEE. This sample was taken from a study of somatic mutations in cytotoxic T cells in rheumatoid arthritis. The wider study: Before any treatment began, 30 to 35 ml EDTA peripheral blood was collected from patients right after diagnosis. Sorted by flow to nearly 100% purity were some V beta antibody-stained T-cell populations, including V beta1+ cells sequenced for TCRB.

General study points: Within 8 of 65 patients, the single biggest CD8+ clone made up more than 20% of CD8+ cells. With age, CD8+ clonality increased in rheumatoid arthritis patients, whereas no such increase appeared in healthy controls.

Here immunoSEQ multiplex PCR was the method, and the copy in TCRdb shows in-frame clones only, minus some. The sample comprises 20,000 to 25,000 clones, roughly 80% of which are singletons, and over 9% rests with the top ten. The sequencing input was CD8+ T cells sorted from blood. The source is an adult with rheumatoid arthritis. The V gene is TRBV5-6, the J gene TRBJ2-7, with D maybe TRBD2 (5 bases). DNA of the CDR3: TGTGCCAGCAGCCTTATCGGGGACGAGCAGTACTTC. This encodes CASSLIGDEQYF.